This TCR beta chain was identified in a study of identical twins. As concerns this clonotype: The antigen remains undetermined.

Study-wide points: For cord blood, abundant beta clonotypes had fewer insertions, unlike memory repertoires, which showed none.

With no exceptions, donors were healthy Caucasians. V was pared by 2 bases and J by 7 bases, with 9 bases between. The V gene's germline CDR1 is MNHNS and CDR2 SASEGT. CDR3 length: 13 amino acids. One entry per CDR3 protein, called by TCRdb with MiXCR from the 5' RACE reads. The sample records some 1,700,000 distinct CDR3 sequences, 25% to 35% being singletons. The sample was cord blood. The receptor was isolated from a newborn girl in good health. The gene calls are TRBV6-1 and TRBJ1-5; a weak D match, TRBD1 (5 bases). CDR3 DNA: TGTGCCAGCAGTGAAAATAGGGGCCAGCCCCAGCATTTT. Translating it yields CASSENRGQPQHF.